What follows is one T cell receptor beta chain and its context. Antigen: not known. The sample originates from a study of high-grade serous ovarian cancer treatment subgroups. The overall study: Mean per sample: around 14,000 reads, more than 6,500 unique TCR beta rearrangements. Study-wide results and caveats: Different patients shared almost no repertoire; same-patient tumors shared about 0.1 to 0.8. CDR1 and CDR2 were left unanalyzed; analyses focused on CDR3.

Profiled with immunoSEQ multiplex PCR; TCRdb holds only in-frame clones, not every one. The sample carries about 33,000 clones, around 80% recorded once. This CDR3 region has 15 residues. Trimming removed 3 bases from V and 5 bases from J; junction bases left unmatched: 6. The germline gives CDR1 SGHAT, CDR2 FQNNGV. Tumor samples were taken before definitive surgery or chemotherapy. This sequence joins TRBV11-2 and TRBJ2-2; 7 positions agree with TRBD2. Sample: tumor tissue. This receptor was obtained from a human donor with high-grade serous ovarian cancer. CDR3 residues: CASSLDLGGTGELFF. CDR3 DNA: TGTGCCAGCAGCTTGGACCTGGGAGGGACCGGGGAGCTGTTTTTT. Full variable domain (remainder filled in from reference TRBV11-2 and TRBJ2-2): EAGVAQSPRYKIIEKRQSVAFWCNPISGHATLYWYQQILGQGPKLLIQFQNNGVVDDSQLPKDRFSAERLKGVDSTLKIQPAKLEDSAVYLCASSLDLGGTGELFFGEGSRLTVL.